Presented here are 18 T cell receptor beta chains from one specimen sequenced in a study of T cells in Graves' hyperthyroidism and ophthalmopathy. Amplification targeted TCR beta CDR3 regions from RNA transcripts. Using the HTBI primer set, a first-round RT-PCR was run on the TCR CDR3. Each CDR3 protein gets one entry after TCRdb re-called the multiplex PCR reads with MiXCR. The sample holds around 610,000 distinct CDR3 sequences, 14% to 15% seen once. The material sequenced was blood. The receptors originated from a woman in her forties with Graves' ophthalmopathy.

Only a few counts were recorded for this clonotype. This sequence joins TRBV2 and TRBJ1-3; D perhaps matches TRBD1 (5 bases). CDR3 length equals 18 residues. Germline values: CDR1 SNHLY, CDR2 FYNNEI. V was shortened by 7 bases and J by 1 base, with 23 bases between the two germline ends. CDR3 nucleotides: TGTGCCAGCATTGAGACGGGGTCAGGGATTCTGTCTGGAAACACCATATATTTT. This gives the protein CASIETGSGILSGNTIYF.

This clonotype has at least ten counts. The CDR3 region is CASSSPRTGGIYEQYF. CDR3 nucleotide sequence: TGCGCCAGCAGCTCGCCCCGGACAGGGGGCATCTACGAGCAGTACTTC. The gene calls are TRBV5-1 and TRBJ2-7; 11 nucleotides align to TRBD1. The CDR3 length is 16 residues. The germline CDR1 and CDR2 sequences are SGHRS and YFSETQ. V lost 3 bases to trimming and J lost 3 bases; unmatched junction nucleotides: 8.

This clonotype was observed at least ten times. This chain connects TRBV20-1 to TRBJ2-2; tentatively, D is TRBD2 (6 bases). The germline V gene encodes CDR1 DFQATT and CDR2 SNEGSKA (reference sequence). The CDR3 is made up of 14 amino acids. The V end was cut by 6 bases, the J end by 4 bases, with 15 bases between. In DNA form, the CDR3 reads TGCAGTGCGAAGCAGGCGGGACCCACCGGGGAGCTGTTTTTT. This gives the protein CSAKQAGPTGELFF.

This clonotype was counted ten times or more. This chain joins TRBV28 and TRBJ2-7; 7 bases agree with TRBD1. Germline assignment: CDR1 MDHEN and CDR2 SYDVKM. V dropped 4 bases and J dropped 5; count of bases not matched to a gene: 11. CDR3 length equals 15 residues. CDR3 amino acids: CASSSLPDRAHEQYF. In DNA, the CDR3 is TGTGCCAGCAGTTCCCTCCCCGACAGGGCCCACGAGCAGTACTTC.

The sample holds many counts of this clonotype. V gene TRBV28 combines with J gene TRBJ2-7, with D unresolved. Trimming stripped 6 bases from V and 6 bases from J, with 9 bases between. Germline V gene lookup returns CDR1 MDHEN and CDR2 SYDVKM. The CDR3 is 11 residues long. Here the CDR3 DNA reads TGTGCCAGCAGGGTAGGTCTCGAGCAGTACTTC. It encodes CASRVGLEQYF.

The chain joins TRBV28 to TRBJ2-7; a possible D gene is TRBD1 (6 bases). The germline V gene encodes CDR1 MDHEN and CDR2 SYDVKM. V gave up 5 bases and J gave up 3 bases, with 17 bases separating them. There are 15 residues in the CDR3. CDR3 residues: CASSRPSTGLYEQYF. CDR3 sequence (DNA): TGTGCCAGCAGTCGACCCTCTACAGGGCTCTACGAGCAGTACTTC.

V is TRBV14 and J is TRBJ2-5; D is undetermined. Germline V gene sequence: CDR1 SGHDN, CDR2 FVKESK. V was pared by 6 bases and J by 2 bases, with 16 bases between. This CDR3 has 15 residues. This CDR3 reads CASSPQLYGQETQYF. CDR3 DNA: TGTGCCAGCAGTCCCCAACTGTACGGACAAGAGACCCAGTACTTC.

This clonotype appeared many times. The genes are TRBV9 and TRBJ2-5, with TRBD2 as a possible D gene (6 bases). The CDR3 has 14 amino acids. Germline CDR1 is SGDLS and CDR2 is YYNGEE. The V end lost 6 bases, the J end lost 7 bases, and 19 bases lay between the germline ends. The CDR3 DNA follows: TGTGCCAGCACGTCCGGGACTGCTTTAGGGACCCAGTACTTC. The encoded protein is CASTSGTALGTQYF.

This chain uses TRBV24-1 with TRBJ2-7; D not resolved. The CDR3 spans 13 residues. Trimming left V 3 bases short and J 4 bases short, with 9 bases between. The V gene's germline CDR1 is KGHDR and CDR2 SFDVKD. CDR3 sequence: CATSDGDRYEQYF. The CDR3 region has the DNA TGTGCCACCAGTGATGGCGACCGGTACGAGCAGTACTTC.

This clonotype was seen more than once but under ten times. This chain joins TRBV14 and TRBJ2-5; 9 nucleotides line up with TRBD1. Germline V gives CDR1 SGHDN, CDR2 FVKESK. Losses at the gene ends were 2 bases for V and 5 bases for J; bases not matched to a gene: 6. The CDR3 consists of 15 residues. This chain's CDR3 is CASSQLQGASETQYF. As DNA, the CDR3 is TGTGCCAGCAGCCAACTACAGGGGGCCAGCGAGACCCAGTACTTC.

This chain links TRBV6-5 with TRBJ2-7, with 10 bases aligning to TRBD2. CDR1 is MNHEY and CDR2 is SVGAGI in the germline V gene. The CDR3 runs 17 residues. Trimming removed 4 bases from V and 2 bases from J; junction bases left unmatched: 11. The CDR3 loop is CASSLGLATQFPYEQYF. As DNA, the CDR3 is TGTGCCAGCAGTTTGGGACTAGCGACCCAGTTCCCCTACGAGCAGTACTTC.

This clonotype was detected many times. J is TRBJ2-7 and V is TRBV6-2 or TRBV6-3; 11 nucleotides line up with TRBD2. Unmatched junction bases numbered 7, after V lost 6 bases and J lost 3 bases. The length of the CDR3 is 15 residues. Per the germline V gene, CDR1 is MNHEY and CDR2 is SVGEGT. The CDR3 DNA reads TGTGCCAGCAGAAAAGGGACTAGCGGATACTACGAGCAGTACTTC. Translation gives CASRKGTSGYYEQYF.

This clonotype was recorded a few times. The V gene is TRBV19, the J gene TRBJ1-1, with no clear D. This CDR3 is built from 12 residues. CDR1 is LNHDA, CDR2 SQIVND, per germline (reference sequence). The V and J ends lost 3 bases and 14 bases respectively, with 16 bases between them. The CDR3 nucleotides are TGTGCCAGTAGTATGCCCTGGGCCCCCCGCTTCTTT. Its protein is CASSMPWAPRFF. The whole variable domain, remainder taken from reference TRBV19 and TRBJ1-1, is DGGITQSPKYLFRKEGQNVTLSCEQNLNHDAMYWYRQDPGQGLRLIYYSQIVNDFQKGDIAEGYSVSREKKESFPLTVTSAQKNPTAFYLCASSMPWAPRFFGQGTRLTVV.

V usage is TRBV2 and J usage is TRBJ1-6, with D tentatively TRBD1 (5 bases). This CDR3 is 18 amino acids long. Germline values: CDR1 SNHLY, CDR2 FYNNEI. The V end was cut by 0 bases, the J end by 3 bases, with 15 bases between. The CDR3 region has the DNA TGTGCCAGCAGTGAAGCCGATAGACAGAGGCTCTATAATTCACCCCTCCACTTT. The encoded protein is CASSEADRQRLYNSPLHF.

This clonotype was detected ten times or more. The gene calls are TRBV3-1 and TRBJ2-5; D not certain. Between the trimmed V and J ends, which lost 0 bases and 5 bases, there was a span of 10 bases. Germline V gene lookup returns CDR1 LGHDT and CDR2 YNNKEL (reference sequence). The CDR3 consists of 14 residues. The CDR3 DNA sequence: TGTGCCAGCAGCCAAGAAGTTCGTGTGGAGACCCAGTACTTC. This gives the protein CASSQEVRVETQYF.

In its sample, this clonotype was seen many times. The rearrangement uses TRBV11-2 and TRBJ2-3, with D perhaps matching TRBD1 (6 bases). Trimming removed 1 base from V and 11 bases from J, with 19 bases in between. The germline V gene encodes CDR1 SGHAT and CDR2 FQNNGV. This CDR3 contains 15 residues. The CDR3 reads CASSLGVGTLMKQYF. Here the CDR3 DNA reads TGTGCCAGCAGCTTAGGCGTAGGGACACTTATGAAGCAGTATTTT.

This clonotype was seen at least ten times. The rearrangement links TRBV4-1 to TRBJ1-5; no reliable D call. Germline V gene data show CDR1 as MGHRA and CDR2 as YSYEKL. CDR3 length: 13 residues. Between the trimmed V and J ends, which lost 5 bases and 8 bases, there was a span of 13 bases. CDR3 nucleotide sequence: TGCGCCAGCAGCTCCACTCCGGGTAAGCCCCAGCATTTT. Protein product: CASSSTPGKPQHF.

This rearrangement joins TRBV28 to TRBJ2-7; the D is unclear. The CDR3 is made up of 16 amino acids. The V gene lost 5 bases and the J gene lost 0 bases, with 17 bases spanning the gap. Germline CDR1 is MDHEN and CDR2 is SYDVKM. The DNA for the CDR3 is TGTGCCAGCAGTCCCTTGGGTGCTCCGCTCTCCTACGAGCAGTACTTC. This sequence encodes CASSPLGAPLSYEQYF.